Shown below are 25 T cell receptor beta chains from a single sample sequenced in a study of blood T cell repertoires in COVID-19. The assay was immunoSEQ multiplex PCR, and TCRdb's table has in-frame clones only and misses some. Seen here are some 45,000 clones, under 90% observed once, and the top ten hold 8.8%. The sequenced material came from peripheral blood. Receptors were obtained from a man in his sixties with acute or convalescent COVID-19.

The chain has TRBV6-5 and TRBJ1-2; 9 nucleotides line up with TRBD1. The CDR3 length is 14 residues. Germline V gene lookup returns CDR1 MNHEY and CDR2 SVGAGI. Trimming at V came to 6 bases and at J to 7 bases, leaving 9 bases not matched to a gene. This CDR3 is CASSFLQGAGGYTF. CDR3 in DNA: TGTGCCAGCAGCTTCCTACAGGGGGCCGGTGGCTACACCTTC.

The CDR3: CSVALTQGGNSPLHF. CDR3 nucleotide sequence: TGCAGCGTTGCCTTGACGCAGGGGGGAAATTCACCCCTCCACTTT. The chain has TRBV29-1 and TRBJ1-6; 7 nucleotides agree with TRBD1. The length of the CDR3 is 15 residues. The V gene's germline CDR1 is SQVTM and CDR2 ANQGSEA. V lost 4 bases, J lost 7 bases, and 10 bases stayed unmatched.

This rearrangement joins TRBV19 to TRBJ2-2, with TRBD1 matching over 10 bases. Looked up from germline, CDR1 is LNHDA and CDR2 is SQIVND (reference sequence). The CDR3 length is 14 residues. With 6 bases clipped from V and 7 bases from J, the junction kept 5 bases outside the gene matches. CDR3 nucleotide sequence: TGTGCCAGTAGGACAGGGGGCGGGATCGGGGAGCTGTTTTTT. Translation gives CASRTGGGIGELFF.

The V call is TRBV11-2, the J call TRBJ1-3; D is possibly TRBD1 (6 bases). The CDR3 runs to 16 residues. CDR1 is SGHAT and CDR2 is FQNNGV in the germline V gene. Deletions cut 5 bases from V and 0 bases from J, with 14 bases between. Here the CDR3 DNA reads TGTGCCAGCAGCCCCCGGACAGACTTCTCTGGAAACACCATATATTTT. It is translated as CASSPRTDFSGNTIYF.

The genes are TRBV18 and TRBJ2-2; 7 bases are shared with TRBD2. Germline values: CDR1 KGHSH, CDR2 LQKENI. With V trimmed by 6 bases and J by 2 bases, 9 bases remained unmatched. This CDR3 contains 16 residues. DNA for the CDR3: TGTGCCAGCTCCTTCCAGCGGGGAGCAAACACCGGGGAGCTGTTTTTT. This sequence encodes CASSFQRGANTGELFF. Filled out from reference TRBV18 and TRBJ2-2, the complete variable domain reads NAGVMQNPRHLVRRRGQEARLRCSPMKGHSHVYWYRQLPEEGLKFMVYLQKENIIDESGMPKERFSAEFPKEGPSILRIQQVVRGDSAAYFCASSFQRGANTGELFFGEGSRLTVL.

This chain uses TRBV5-8 with TRBJ1-5; maybe TRBD1 (6 bases). The germline CDR1 and CDR2 sequences are SGHTS and YDEGEE. V lost 3 bases to trimming and J lost 0 bases, with 10 bases between them. This CDR3 comprises 15 residues. CDR3 sequence reads: CASSSGQNSNQPQHF. Written as DNA, the CDR3 is TGTGCCAGCAGCTCTGGACAGAATAGCAATCAGCCCCAGCATTTT.

The chain links TRBV3-1 (or the pseudogene TRBV3-2) to TRBJ2-7; D perhaps matches TRBD1 (6 bases). There are 16 residues in the CDR3. CDR1 LGHDT and CDR2 YNNKEL come from the germline V gene (reference sequence). Trimming left V 6 bases short and J 1 base short, with 19 bases between. The CDR3 coding sequence is TGTGCCAGCAGGCCCTCTTGGGCCAGGGGTTCCTACGAGCAGTACTTC. Its translation is CASRPSWARGSYEQYF.

The rearrangement links TRBV3-1 (or the pseudogene TRBV3-2) to TRBJ1-1; D unresolved. CDR3 length: 14 residues. Germline CDR1 is LGHDT and CDR2 is YNNKEL (reference sequence). V lost 4 bases and J 2 bases, leaving 11 bases between the germline ends. The CDR3 coding sequence is TGTGCCAGCAGCCGCATGAGTAGTAACACTGAAGCTTTCTTT. This gives the protein CASSRMSSNTEAFF.

The gene calls are TRBV19 and TRBJ1-5, with 8 nucleotides matching TRBD1. V lost 3 bases to trimming and J lost 1 base; unmatched junction nucleotides: 5. This CDR3 region has 16 residues. The germline gives CDR1 LNHDA, CDR2 SQIVND (reference sequence). The CDR3 loop reads CASSIFGTGSNQPQHF. The CDR3 DNA sequence: TGTGCCAGTAGTATCTTTGGGACAGGAAGCAATCAGCCCCAGCATTTT.

This chain links TRBV7-2 with TRBJ2-5; D might be TRBD2 (5 bases). This CDR3 is built from 14 residues. The germline gives CDR1 SGHTA, CDR2 FQGNSA. Trimming removed 5 bases at V and 4 bases at J, with 14 bases between. The CDR3 sequence: CASSPDREGETQYF. CDR3 nucleotide sequence: TGTGCCAGCAGCCCGGATCGGGAAGGAGAGACCCAGTACTTC.

The chain uses TRBV9 and TRBJ1-5; D possibly corresponds to TRBD1 (5 bases). Germline lookup yields CDR1 SGDLS and CDR2 YYNGEE. The CDR3 length is 15 residues. V lost 4 bases and J lost 3, with 14 bases in between. CDR3 in amino acids: CASSKGPWANQPQHF. The CDR3 coding sequence is TGTGCCAGCAGCAAGGGGCCCTGGGCCAATCAGCCCCAGCATTTT.

CDR3 coding DNA: TGTGCCAGCCACCAGGACAGGGGCTGGGCCAACGTCCTGACTTTC. Amino acids: CASHQDRGWANVLTF. The chain couples TRBV6-5 to TRBJ2-6; 9 bases map to TRBD1. CDR3 size: 15 residues. V was pared by 8 bases and J by 5 bases, with 7 bases of the junction left unmatched. CDR1 and CDR2 from the germline V gene are MNHEY and SVGAGI.

The sample holds one count of this clone. This chain joins TRBV19 and TRBJ1-5, with 8 bases that match TRBD1. CDR3 size: 14 residues. CDR1 LNHDA and CDR2 SQIVND come from the germline V gene (reference sequence). V shed 5 bases, J shed 6 bases, and the junction held 6 bases outside the gene matches. The CDR3 bases are TGTGCCAGTAGTCCGACAGGGGTAGGTCAGCCCCAGCATTTT. Its translation: CASSPTGVGQPQHF.

J is TRBJ2-1 and V is TRBV7-3, with 8 nucleotides matching TRBD2. Per germline, CDR1 SGHTA and CDR2 FQGTGA. The trim removed 4 bases at V and 7 bases at J, leaving 9 bases unmatched. The CDR3 has 15 residues. CDR3: CASSSGTRELNEQFF. The CDR3 DNA is TGTGCCAGCAGCTCTGGGACTAGGGAACTTAATGAGCAGTTCTTC.

The gene calls are TRBV27 and TRBJ2-7; 7 bases are shared with TRBD2. The germline gives CDR1 MNHEY, CDR2 SMNVEV (reference sequence). Losses at the gene ends were 0 bases for V and 1 base for J; bases not matched to a gene: 3. This CDR3 comprises 15 residues. The CDR3 reads CASSLSPGRSYEQYF. In nucleotides, the CDR3 is TGTGCCAGCAGTTTATCGCCCGGGAGGTCCTACGAGCAGTACTTC.

This chain joins TRBV7-8 and TRBJ1-5; a weak D match, TRBD1 (5 bases). V was cut by 4 bases and J by 0 bases, with 16 bases left in between. Germline lookup yields CDR1 SGHVS and CDR2 FQNEAQ. This CDR3 has 17 amino acids. The CDR3 nucleotides are TGTGCCAGCAGCTACCGCCCTGGCAGGGATAGCAATCAGCCCCAGCATTTT. Protein sequence: CASSYRPGRDSNQPQHF.

The rearrangement uses TRBV7-2 and TRBJ1-1, with no clear D. In germline, CDR1 is SGHTA, CDR2 FQGNSA. CDR3 length: 14 residues. Trimming took off 5 bases at V and 4 bases at J, with 14 bases between the two ends. CDR3 sequence reads: CASSTEGWSTEAFF. DNA for the CDR3: TGTGCCAGCAGCACCGAGGGATGGAGCACTGAAGCTTTCTTT.

The chain couples TRBV12-3 or TRBV12-4 to TRBJ2-7, with 9 bases aligning to TRBD1. The CDR3 runs to 12 residues. V lost 6 bases and J lost 6; bases outside the gene matches: 3. This CDR3 reads CASSGTGREQYF. CDR3 bases: TGTGCCAGCAGCGGGACAGGGCGCGAGCAGTACTTC.

The rearrangement uses TRBV3-1 (or the pseudogene TRBV3-2) and TRBJ1-2; D may be TRBD1 (6 bases). Trimming removed 3 bases at V and 7 bases at J, with 18 bases between. This CDR3 comprises 15 residues. From germline, CDR1 is LGHDT and CDR2 YNNKEL (reference sequence). The CDR3 is CASSQIGQTDGGYTF. The CDR3 DNA follows: TGTGCCAGCAGCCAGATAGGACAGACGGACGGTGGCTACACCTTC.

Only one count was recorded for this clone. V and J are TRBV6-2 or TRBV6-3 and TRBJ1-4; D may be TRBD1 (6 bases). V lost 5 bases and J lost 6, with 16 bases in between. This CDR3 region has 15 residues. CDR1 is MNHEY and CDR2 is SVGEGT in the germline V gene. CDR3 in amino acids: CASSRPGTNYEKLFF. CDR3 in DNA: TGTGCCAGCAGTCGCCCTGGGACAAATTATGAAAAACTGTTTTTT.

The chain joins TRBV11-2 to TRBJ1-5; D may be TRBD1 (5 bases). Trimming shortened V by 1 base and J by 6 bases, and 13 bases separated the two germline ends. Germline V gives CDR1 SGHAT, CDR2 FQNNGV. The CDR3 length is 15 residues. In DNA, the CDR3 is TGTGCCAGCAGCTTAGGGACAATTCCCGGTCAGCCCCAGCATTTT. Amino acid sequence: CASSLGTIPGQPQHF.

The rearrangement links TRBV6-5 to TRBJ1-3; D uncertain. V shed 6 bases and J shed 3 bases, with 12 bases lying between them. The CDR3 length is 14 residues. Germline loops: CDR1 MNHEY, CDR2 SVGAGI. CDR3 amino acids: CASSGPSGGNTIYF. CDR3 sequence (DNA): TGTGCCAGCAGCGGTCCGTCGGGTGGAAACACCATATATTTT.

V gene TRBV2 combines with J gene TRBJ1-4; 12 bases line up with TRBD1. The CDR3 runs to 16 residues. V dropped 7 bases and J dropped 6; count of bases not matched to a gene: 9. Germline CDR1 SNHLY, CDR2 FYNNEI. CDR3 sequence: CASTAGTGGIYEKLFF. The DNA of the CDR3 is TGTGCCAGCACCGCCGGGACAGGGGGCATATATGAAAAACTGTTTTTT.

The rearrangement uses TRBV7-2 and TRBJ2-3; 11 bases align to TRBD2. After removal of 5 bases from V and 7 bases from J, the junction contained 5 bases not matched to a gene. The germline V gene has CDR1 SGHTA and CDR2 FQGNSA. The CDR3 runs 14 residues. CDR3 nucleotides: TGTGCCAGCAGCGGTAGCGGGGGGGCGTATACGCAGTATTTT. Translating it yields CASSGSGGAYTQYF.

The rearrangement links TRBV5-6 to TRBJ2-7; 7 bases are shared with TRBD1. There are 15 residues in the CDR3. The V gene end was trimmed by 1 base and the J gene end by 3 bases; junction bases not matched to a gene: 7. Germline CDR1 and CDR2: SGHDT and YYEEEE. DNA of the CDR3: TGTGCCAGCAGCTTGATAGGGGGCGCGGTCTACGAGCAGTACTTC. Its translation is CASSLIGGAVYEQYF.